These T cell receptor beta chains were read from a single sample in a study of blood T cells in healthy people across ages. TCRdb called the 5' RACE reads again in MiXCR, with one record for every CDR3 protein. The sample holds over 600,000 distinct CDR3 sequences, 46% seen once. Sequencing was carried out using blood. The receptors stem from a man older than 75 in good health. Each CDR3 is given with its conserved first and last residue. Each record gives: V gene, D gene, clone size, J gene, CDR3 DNA, CDR3 protein. A D gene is named only where the DNA matches it firmly. Clone size is shown for a subset of rows, as once, few, many or a class of expanded clone.

TRBV9,NA,NA,TRBJ2-5,TGTGCCAGCAGCGTAGAGTGGTCGGCAGAGACCCAGTACTTC,CASSVEWSAETQYF
TRBV4-1,NA,many,TRBJ2-1,TGCGCCAGCAGCCAAAAGACTCTGTACAATGAGCAGTTCTTC,CASSQKTLYNEQFF
TRBV29-1,NA,few,TRBJ1-5,TGCAGCGTTGAAGTCGGGAACAGCAGGGGTCAGCCCCAGCATTTT,CSVEVGNSRGQPQHF
TRBV20-1,TRBD1,NA,TRBJ2-3,TGCAGTGCTAGAAGGGGGCCAGATACGCAGTATTTT,CSARRGPDTQYF
TRBV28,NA,NA,TRBJ2-5,TGTGCCAGCAGACTGGGGGACCCTGGAGAGCAGTACTTC,CASRLGDPGEQYF
TRBV3-1,TRBD2,NA,TRBJ2-2,TGTGCCAGCAGCCCCCGAAGCGGGAGCGGCACCGGGGAGCTGTTTTTT,CASSPRSGSGTGELFF
TRBV2,NA,NA,TRBJ1-2,TGTGCCAGCAGCCGAACCCCCCAGGAGGGTGACTATGGCTACACCTTC,CASSRTPQEGDYGYTF
TRBV24-1,NA,NA,TRBJ2-1,TGTGCCACCAGTGATTATCGAGGGACGGCGAGGTTCTTC,CATSDYRGTARFF
TRBV6-2/TRBV6-3,NA,NA,TRBJ2-7,TGTGCCAGCAGTGACTCCGGGACTTACTACGAGCAGTACTTC,CASSDSGTYYEQYF
TRBV28,NA,few,TRBJ2-7,TGTGCCAGCAGTTTACCCGGCCTTGGGGGCGAGCAGTACTTC,CASSLPGLGGEQYF
TRBV29-1,TRBD2,many,TRBJ2-7,TGCAGCGTTGTTACTAGCGGCCACGAGCAGTACTTC,CSVVTSGHEQYF
TRBV2,NA,NA,TRBJ2-3,TGTGCCAGCAGTGAAGGGGTGCCGGGAATCAGCACAGATACGCAGTATTTT,CASSEGVPGISTDTQYF
TRBV12-3/TRBV12-4,TRBD2,few,TRBJ2-3,TGTGCCAGCAGTCCCCGGACTAGCGGGGCAGATACGCAGTATTTT,CASSPRTSGADTQYF
TRBV2,NA,NA,TRBJ1-5,TGTGCCAGCAGAAGAGGGGAGCGGGGCAATCAGCCCCAGCATTTT,CASRRGERGNQPQHF
TRBV7-2,TRBD2,few,TRBJ2-1,TGTGCCAGCACCACCGGACTAGCGGGCTACAATGAGCAGTTCTTC,CASTTGLAGYNEQFF
TRBV20-1,TRBD2,NA,TRBJ2-7,TGCAGTGCTAGGGGCGAACAGGGATACCTGACTAGCGGGAGTTCCTACAATGAGCAGTACTTC,CSARGEQGYLTSGSSYNEQYF
TRBV7-2,TRBD1,few,TRBJ2-2,TGTGCCAGCAGCCGCAACAGGGGGCGAACCGGGGAGCTGTTTTTT,CASSRNRGRTGELFF